This T cell receptor beta chain stems from a study of PD-1 blockade in classical Hodgkin lymphoma. As for this clone: Its specificity is not known.

All patients experienced relapse after autologous stem cell transplantation, and brentuximab vedotin exposure was variable. The table came from immunoSEQ multiplex PCR; TCRdb's copy has only in-frame clones and leaves some out. The repertoire consists of roughly 15,000 clones, with 81% occurring once and the leading ten covering 24%. Whole-study findings and limits: When nivolumab was started under 1 year after ASCT, patients were excluded. Reports described newly diagnosed patients as having lower baseline TCR diversity than healthy donors. Complete responders' diversity at baseline resembled that of newly diagnosed patients. Researchers reported that CD4+ TCR diversity, though not CD8+, rose significantly by C4D1.

V shed 4 bases, J shed 1 base, and the junction held 9 bases outside the gene matches. The CDR3 length is 17 residues. Looked up from germline, CDR1 is SGHDT and CDR2 is YYEEEE. The sequencing here drew on peripheral blood mononuclear cells (PBMCs), taken at baseline. V is TRBV5-6 and J is TRBJ2-1, with 9 bases lining up with TRBD1. This sequence was found in a human donor with classical Hodgkin lymphoma. CDR3 loop: CASSHTGGGRSYNEQFF. CDR3 in DNA: TGTGCCAGCAGCCACACAGGGGGCGGAAGGTCCTACAATGAGCAGTTCTTC.